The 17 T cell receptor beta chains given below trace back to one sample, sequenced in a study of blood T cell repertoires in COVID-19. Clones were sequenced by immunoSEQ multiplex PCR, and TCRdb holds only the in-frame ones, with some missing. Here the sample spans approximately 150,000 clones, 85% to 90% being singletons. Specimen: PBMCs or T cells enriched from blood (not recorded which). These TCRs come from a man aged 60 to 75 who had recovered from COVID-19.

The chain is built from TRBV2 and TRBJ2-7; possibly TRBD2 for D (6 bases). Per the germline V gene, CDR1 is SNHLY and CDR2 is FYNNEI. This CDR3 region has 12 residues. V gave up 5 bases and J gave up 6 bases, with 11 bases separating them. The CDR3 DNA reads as TGTGCCAGCAGTAGGGAGGTCGGCGAGCAGTACTTC. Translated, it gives CASSREVGEQYF.

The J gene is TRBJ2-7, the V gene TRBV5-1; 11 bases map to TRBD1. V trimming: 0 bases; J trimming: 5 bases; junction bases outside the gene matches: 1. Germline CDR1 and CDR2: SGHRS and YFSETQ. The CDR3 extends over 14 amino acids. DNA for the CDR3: TGCGCCAGCAGCTTGGGGACAGGGGGCGACGAGCAGTACTTC. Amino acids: CASSLGTGGDEQYF. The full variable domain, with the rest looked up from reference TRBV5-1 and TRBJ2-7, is KAGVTQTPRYLIKTRGQQVTLSCSPISGHRSVSWYQQTPGQGLQFLFEYFSETQRNKGNFPGRFSGRQFSNSRSEMNVSTLELGDSALYLCASSLGTGGDEQYFGPGTRLTVT.

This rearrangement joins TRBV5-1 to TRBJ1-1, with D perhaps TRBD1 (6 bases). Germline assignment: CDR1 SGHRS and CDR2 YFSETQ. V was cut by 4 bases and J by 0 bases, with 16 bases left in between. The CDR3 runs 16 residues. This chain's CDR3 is CASSPAFRGLNTEAFF. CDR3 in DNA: TGCGCCAGCAGCCCGGCATTCAGGGGTTTGAACACTGAAGCTTTCTTT.

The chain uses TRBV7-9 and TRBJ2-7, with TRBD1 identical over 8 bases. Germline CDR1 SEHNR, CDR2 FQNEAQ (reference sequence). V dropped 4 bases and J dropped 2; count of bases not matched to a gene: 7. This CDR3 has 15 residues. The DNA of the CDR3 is TGTGCCAGCAGCTCCCGGGACAGGAAACCCTACGAGCAGTACTTC. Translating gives CASSSRDRKPYEQYF. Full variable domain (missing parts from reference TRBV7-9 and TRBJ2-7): DTGVSQNPRHKITKRGQNVTFRCDPISEHNRLYWYRQTLGQGPEFLTYFQNEAQLEKSRLLSDRFSAERPKGSFSTLEIQRTEQGDSAMYLCASSSRDRKPYEQYFGPGTRLTVT.

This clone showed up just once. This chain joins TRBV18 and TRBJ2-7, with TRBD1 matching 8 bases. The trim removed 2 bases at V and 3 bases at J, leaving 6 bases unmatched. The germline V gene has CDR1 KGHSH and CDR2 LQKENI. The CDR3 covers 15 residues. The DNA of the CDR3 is TGTGCCAGCTCACCATACGGGACAGGAGACTACGAGCAGTACTTC. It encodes CASSPYGTGDYEQYF.

The chain's CDR3 is CASSQDPRTSGGVETQYF. CDR3 sequence (DNA): TGTGCCAGCAGCCAAGACCCACGGACTAGCGGGGGAGTAGAGACCCAGTACTTC. This chain links TRBV3-1 (or the pseudogene TRBV3-2) with TRBJ2-5, with 13 bases fitting TRBD2. In germline, CDR1 is LGHDT, CDR2 YNNKEL (reference sequence). This CDR3 has 18 amino acids. Trimming took 0 bases from V and 4 from J; bases not matched to a gene: 8.

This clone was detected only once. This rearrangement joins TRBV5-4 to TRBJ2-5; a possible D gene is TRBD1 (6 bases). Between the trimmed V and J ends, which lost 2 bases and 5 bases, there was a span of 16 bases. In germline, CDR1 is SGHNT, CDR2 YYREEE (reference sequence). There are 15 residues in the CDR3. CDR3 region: CASSLSTGPEETQYF. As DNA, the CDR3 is TGTGCCAGCAGCTTATCGACAGGACCGGAGGAGACCCAGTACTTC.

Here the CDR3 DNA reads TGTGCCAGCTCCCCCACGGGGGGGCGCTCTGGGGCCAACGTCCTGACTTTC. Its translation: CASSPTGGRSGANVLTF. The V call is TRBV18, the J call TRBJ2-6, with 8 bases lining up with TRBD2. The CDR3 sequence is 17 residues long. V lost 6 bases, J lost 0 bases, and 7 bases stayed unmatched. Germline CDR1 reads KGHSH; CDR2 reads LQKENI.

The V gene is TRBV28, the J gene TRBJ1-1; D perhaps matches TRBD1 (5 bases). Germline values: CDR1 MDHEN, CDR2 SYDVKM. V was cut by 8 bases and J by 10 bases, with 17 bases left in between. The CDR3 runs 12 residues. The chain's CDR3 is CASALVGEAAFF. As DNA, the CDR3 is TGTGCCAGCGCGCTTGTGGGGGAGGCAGCTTTCTTT.

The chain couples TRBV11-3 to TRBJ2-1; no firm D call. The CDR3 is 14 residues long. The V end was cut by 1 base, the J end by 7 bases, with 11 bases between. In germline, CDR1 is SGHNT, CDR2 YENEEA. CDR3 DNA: TGTGCCAGCAGCTTAGCGATCCAGGATAATGAGCAGTTCTTC. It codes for CASSLAIQDNEQFF. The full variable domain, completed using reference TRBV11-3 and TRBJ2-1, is EAGVVQSPRYKIIEKKQPVAFWCNPISGHNTLYWYLQNLGQGPELLIRYENEEAVDDSQLPKDRFSAERLKGVDSTLKIQPAELGDSAVYLCASSLAIQDNEQFFGPGTRLTVL.

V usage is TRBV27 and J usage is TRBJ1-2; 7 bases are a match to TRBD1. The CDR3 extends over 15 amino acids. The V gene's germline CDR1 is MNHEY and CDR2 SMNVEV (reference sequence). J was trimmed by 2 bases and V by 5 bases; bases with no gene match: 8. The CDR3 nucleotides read TGTGCCAGCAGTCCCCGGGACAGATTAAACTATGGCTACACCTTC. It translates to CASSPRDRLNYGYTF.

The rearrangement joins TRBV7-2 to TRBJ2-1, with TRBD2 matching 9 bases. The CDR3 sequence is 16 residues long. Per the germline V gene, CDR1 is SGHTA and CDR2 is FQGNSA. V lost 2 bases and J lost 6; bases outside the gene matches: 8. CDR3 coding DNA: TGTGCCAGCAGCTTACGCGGGAGGGCCTTTCGCAATGAGCAGTTCTTC. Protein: CASSLRGRAFRNEQFF.

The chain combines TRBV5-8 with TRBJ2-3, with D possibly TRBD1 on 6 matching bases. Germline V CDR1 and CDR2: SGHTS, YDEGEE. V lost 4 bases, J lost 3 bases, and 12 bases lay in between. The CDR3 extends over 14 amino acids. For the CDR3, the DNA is TGTGCCAGCAGCATCCACAGGGCAACAGATACGCAGTATTTT. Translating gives CASSIHRATDTQYF.

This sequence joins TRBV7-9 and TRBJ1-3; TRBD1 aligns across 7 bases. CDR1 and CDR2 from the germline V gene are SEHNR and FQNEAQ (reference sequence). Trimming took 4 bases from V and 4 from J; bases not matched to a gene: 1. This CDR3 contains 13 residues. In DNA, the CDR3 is TGTGCCAGCAGCTCGGGACAGGGAAACACCATATATTTT. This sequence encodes CASSSGQGNTIYF.

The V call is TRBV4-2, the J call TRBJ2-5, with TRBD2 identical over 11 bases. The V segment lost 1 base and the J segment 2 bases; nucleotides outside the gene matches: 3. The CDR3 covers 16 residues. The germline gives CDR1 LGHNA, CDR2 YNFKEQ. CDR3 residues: CASSQGVAGGQETQYF. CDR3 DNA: TGTGCCAGCAGCCAAGGGGTAGCGGGGGGGCAAGAGACCCAGTACTTC.

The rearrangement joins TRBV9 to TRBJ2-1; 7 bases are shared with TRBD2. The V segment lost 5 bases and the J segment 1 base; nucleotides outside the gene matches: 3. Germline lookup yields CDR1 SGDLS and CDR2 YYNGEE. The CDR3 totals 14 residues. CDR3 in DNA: TGTGCCAGCAGGGGACTATTTTCCTACAATGAGCAGTTCTTC. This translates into CASRGLFSYNEQFF.

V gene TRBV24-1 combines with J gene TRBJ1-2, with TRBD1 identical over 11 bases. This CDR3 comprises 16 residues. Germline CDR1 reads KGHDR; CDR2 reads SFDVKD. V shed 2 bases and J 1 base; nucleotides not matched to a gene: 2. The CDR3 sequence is CATSDSGTGGNYGYTF. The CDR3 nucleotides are TGTGCCACCAGTGATTCCGGGACAGGGGGTAACTATGGCTACACCTTC.